The rows below give T cell receptor beta chains drawn from one sample of a study of blood T cell repertoires in COVID-19. Some clones are missing from TCRdb's copy, which holds only in-frame ones; the method was immunoSEQ multiplex PCR. The repertoire holds 100,000 to 150,000 clones, with about 88% as singletons. Sequencing was performed on PBMCs or T cells enriched from blood (not recorded which). The receptors originated from a man in his forties with acute COVID-19. Each CDR3 is given with its conserved first and last residue. Clone size, where shown, is once, few, many, or a class for clones that have expanded.

clone_size	cdr3_length	v_call	j_call	cdr3_aa
NA	17	TRBV18	TRBJ2-1	CASSPPGSAGGGNEQFF
NA	17	TRBV28	TRBJ1-5	CASSLDRAPVGNQPQHF
NA	15	TRBV7-3	TRBJ2-1	CASSPTSGTHNEQFF
NA	13	TRBV18	TRBJ1-2	CASSQGQEAGYTF
NA	16	TRBV7-8	TRBJ2-1	CASSLNPGGLYNEQFF
NA	17	TRBV2	TRBJ2-2	CASSGTSGRGNTGELFF
NA	15	TRBV3-1/TRBV3-2	TRBJ2-7	CASSQDWGQGIEQYF
NA	15	TRBV10-2	TRBJ1-1	CASSDSLGGGTEAFF
NA	13	TRBV6-6	TRBJ1-1	CASIDQGETEAFF
NA	15	TRBV19	TRBJ1-3	CASSRDSVSGNTIYF
NA	18	TRBV7-8	TRBJ2-6	CASSFTGQSTSGANVLTF
NA	11	TRBV21-1	TRBJ2-7	CASTSFYEQYF
NA	15	TRBV5-1	TRBJ1-1	CASSLVVRPGTEAFF
few	15	TRBV18	TRBJ1-1	CASSPRDRINTEAFF
NA	15	TRBV16	TRBJ1-2	CASSQSGGQSYGYTF
NA	15	TRBV24-1	TRBJ2-2	CATSDWTGDTGELFF
few	15	TRBV28	TRBJ2-7	CASSGPSGGSYEQYF
NA	16	TRBV25-1	TRBJ1-2	CASSPWGTGGFKGYTF
once	16	TRBV7-9	TRBJ2-2	CASSRGTSGNTGELFF
NA	13	TRBV28	TRBJ2-7	CASQDTLRDEQYF
NA	14	TRBV13	TRBJ2-1	CASSLGAYYNEQFF
NA	15	TRBV24-1	TRBJ2-5	CATSDPTGAQETQYF
NA	15	TRBV5-1	TRBJ1-3	CASSLGQGRFDTIYF
NA	14	TRBV18	TRBJ2-1	CASSPVEQNNEQFF
NA	14	TRBV16	TRBJ2-7	CASSQSMGPYEQYF
NA	13	TRBV6-2/TRBV6-3	TRBJ2-7	CASSPTRVNEQYF
NA	14	TRBV18	TRBJ1-4	CASSGQGAQEKLFF
NA	15	TRBV19	TRBJ1-4	CASSDTGTGNEKLFF
NA	18	TRBV23-1	TRBJ2-7	CASSLGRTCGGAPPEQYF
NA	14	TRBV2	TRBJ1-5	CASQGGNNNQPQHF
NA	13	TRBV27	TRBJ1-1	CASSPGIGTEAFF
NA	14	TRBV27	TRBJ2-7	CASSWGGTDGEQYF
once	14	TRBV5-4	TRBJ2-7	CASSLGGPSYEQYF